One TCR beta chain is described in this entry. Antigen: not known. One entry per CDR3 protein, called by TCRdb with MiXCR from the 5' RACE reads. The sample lists roughly 690,000 distinct CDR3 sequences, over 5% occurring once. The data derive from a study of identical twins. The germline V gene encodes CDR1 SNHLY and CDR2 FYNNEI. V was cut by 8 bases and J by 10 bases, with 15 bases left in between. The CDR3 is 12 amino acids. General study results and limits: Within cord blood, abundant beta clonotypes carried fewer insertions, but memory repertoires showed no such trend.

The origin of this receptor is a man aged 18 to 29 in good health. Sequenced material: naive T cells sorted from blood. The chain uses TRBV2 and TRBJ2-1; possibly TRBD2 for D (7 bases). CDR3 sequence (DNA): TGTGCCAGCGGCCCCGGGGGGCGCGAGCAGTTCTTC. Translation gives CASGPGGREQFF.